The 25 T cell receptor beta chains in this list originate from one sample, sequenced in a study of blood T cell repertoires in COVID-19. This table comes from immunoSEQ multiplex PCR, and its TCRdb copy is limited to in-frame clones, with some not included. The table records 55,000 to 70,000 clones, around 76% of them present only once. Sequenced sample: peripheral blood. All receptors come from a woman aged 55-70 years with acute or convalescent COVID-19.

The chain combines TRBV6-6 with TRBJ1-5; maybe TRBD1 (5 bases). Trimming took 3 bases from V and 1 from J, leaving 7 bases between them. CDR1 MNHNY and CDR2 SVGAGI come from the germline V gene (reference sequence). The CDR3 totals 14 residues. CDR3 amino acids: CASSYPGSNQPQHF. The CDR3 DNA reads as TGTGCCAGCAGTTATCCAGGGAGCAATCAGCCCCAGCATTTT.

This clone was recorded only once. The rearrangement links TRBV7-9 to TRBJ2-1, with D perhaps TRBD1 (6 bases). Trimming took 8 bases from V and 4 from J, leaving 18 bases between them. CDR1 and CDR2 from the germline V gene are SEHNR and FQNEAQ (reference sequence). The CDR3 spans 15 residues. DNA of the CDR3: TGTGCCAGCGCAGTGCCTGGGACACAATACAATGAGCAGTTCTTC. Translation: CASAVPGTQYNEQFF.

The chain recombines TRBV12-3 or TRBV12-4 with TRBJ2-1, with a possible D match to TRBD1 (6 bases). V was trimmed by 5 bases and J by 9 bases, leaving 11 bases between them. This CDR3 is 12 amino acids long. This chain's CDR3 is CASSAGVGEQFF. DNA of the CDR3: TGTGCCAGCAGTGCAGGGGTAGGTGAGCAGTTCTTC.

This chain links TRBV10-3 with TRBJ2-3, with a tentative D call TRBD2 (5 bases). Per the germline V gene, CDR1 is ENHRY and CDR2 is SYGVKD. The V gene lost 0 bases and the J gene lost 4 bases, with 8 bases spanning the gap. The CDR3 totals 14 residues. CDR3 amino acids: CAISESRAPDTQYF. The DNA for the CDR3 is TGTGCCATCAGTGAGTCGAGGGCCCCAGATACGCAGTATTTT.

The gene calls are TRBV4-1 and TRBJ1-1; no clear D. V was trimmed by 4 bases and J by 0 bases, leaving 9 bases between them. This CDR3 contains 14 residues. From germline, CDR1 is MGHRA and CDR2 YSYEKL. CDR3 loop: CASSPAAVNTEAFF. CDR3 DNA sequence: TGCGCCAGCAGCCCCGCAGCGGTGAACACTGAAGCTTTCTTT.

This sequence joins TRBV11-2 and TRBJ2-5; 10 nucleotides align to TRBD2. Germline V gene lookup returns CDR1 SGHAT and CDR2 FQNNGV. V shed 5 bases and J 5 bases; nucleotides not matched to a gene: 5. The CDR3 totals 14 residues. The CDR3 protein is CASSPAGGGETQYF. In nucleotides, the CDR3 is TGTGCCAGCAGCCCAGCGGGGGGGGGTGAGACCCAGTACTTC.

The chain has TRBV5-1 and TRBJ2-7, with unresolved D. The germline V gene has CDR1 SGHRS and CDR2 YFSETQ. The CDR3 is 16 amino acids. V lost 1 base and J 2 bases, leaving 16 bases between the germline ends. The CDR3 DNA reads TGCGCCAGCAGCTTGACCACCAGTGCCGCAACCTACGAGCAGTACTTC. Translated: CASSLTTSAATYEQYF. The full variable domain, completed using reference TRBV5-1 and TRBJ2-7, is KAGVTQTPRYLIKTRGQQVTLSCSPISGHRSVSWYQQTPGQGLQFLFEYFSETQRNKGNFPGRFSGRQFSNSRSEMNVSTLELGDSALYLCASSLTTSAATYEQYFGPGTRLTVT.

The V and J genes are TRBV27 and TRBJ2-6; D is unclear. The germline gives CDR1 MNHEY, CDR2 SMNVEV (reference sequence). The CDR3 sequence is 19 residues long. V dropped 5 bases and J dropped 4 bases, with 24 bases sitting between them. The DNA for the CDR3 is TGTGCCAGCAGTCTTTTAGGTTCGGCCCTAGGTCGAGGGGCCAACGTCCTGACTTTC. Its protein is CASSLLGSALGRGANVLTF.

V is TRBV6-1 and J is TRBJ2-7; TRBD1 matches 7 bases. The V segment lost 4 bases and the J segment 12 bases; nucleotides outside the gene matches: 6. CDR3 length: 11 amino acids. CDR1 and CDR2 (germline): MNHNS, SASEGT. The CDR3: CASSATGDSYF. In nucleotides, the CDR3 is TGTGCCAGCAGTGCCACAGGGGATTCGTACTTC.

V gene TRBV3-1 (or the pseudogene TRBV3-2) combines with J gene TRBJ2-7; D is uncertain. The CDR3 is made up of 14 amino acids. V was trimmed by 1 base and J by 2 bases, leaving 9 bases between them. Per germline, CDR1 LGHDT and CDR2 YNNKEL (reference sequence). CDR3 loop: CASSQVPGTYEQYF. The CDR3 bases are TGTGCCAGCAGCCAAGTTCCAGGTACCTACGAGCAGTACTTC.

This clone was detected once. The chain couples TRBV21-1 to TRBJ2-7; whether TRBD1, the table's D call, matches the DNA was not checked. TRBV21-1 has pseudogene status. CDR3 length: 14 amino acids. The CDR3 protein is CASSKLTGYYEQYF. In DNA, the CDR3 is TGTGCCAGCAGCAAACTTACAGGGTACTACGAGCAGTACTTC.

The chain joins TRBV4-1 to TRBJ1-4; TRBD1 aligns across 8 bases. CDR1 and CDR2 (germline): MGHRA, YSYEKL. Germline trimming cut 5 bases from V and 3 bases from J; bases unmatched to any gene: 8. The CDR3 loop spans 16 amino acids. The CDR3 is CASSDGQGGSNEKLFF. In DNA, the CDR3 is TGCGCCAGCAGCGACGGACAGGGTGGGTCTAATGAAAAACTGTTTTTT.

J is TRBJ1-5 and V is TRBV19; perhaps TRBD1 as D (6 bases). CDR1 is LNHDA, CDR2 SQIVND, per germline (reference sequence). There are 13 residues in the CDR3. The V and J ends lost 6 bases and 5 bases respectively, with 11 bases between them. In DNA, the CDR3 is TGTGCCAGTAGCTACAGGGCGGATCAGCCCCAGCATTTT. Translation gives CASSYRADQPQHF.

The chain is built from TRBV3-1 (or the pseudogene TRBV3-2) and TRBJ1-6; D is unclear. This CDR3 is built from 14 residues. From germline, CDR1 is LGHDT and CDR2 YNNKEL (reference sequence). The V end lost 3 bases, the J end lost 2 bases, and 5 bases lay between the germline ends. The CDR3 loop is CASSQVAYNSPLHF. CDR3 in DNA: TGTGCCAGCAGCCAGGTAGCCTATAATTCACCCCTCCACTTT.

CDR3 sequence (DNA): TGTGCCAGCCGTATCTTCTCCCCTGAGCAGTTCTTC. Its translation is CASRIFSPEQFF. The V and J genes are TRBV2 and TRBJ2-1; D is undetermined. CDR1 SNHLY and CDR2 FYNNEI come from the germline V gene. This CDR3 is built from 12 residues. The V gene lost 8 bases and the J gene lost 9 bases, with 14 bases spanning the gap.

The chain employs TRBV18 and TRBJ2-7, with a tentative D call TRBD2 (6 bases). CDR3 length: 13 amino acids. CDR1 is KGHSH and CDR2 is LQKENI in the germline V gene. V lost 2 bases and J lost 5, with 10 bases in between. In nucleotides, the CDR3 is TGTGCCAGCTCACCAGGCTCGGGGGACGAGCAGTACTTC. Residues: CASSPGSGDEQYF.

The V call is TRBV18, the J call TRBJ2-1, with D perhaps matching TRBD2 (5 bases). The V gene lost 1 base and the J gene lost 8 bases, with 9 bases spanning the gap. The CDR3 runs 13 residues. Germline V gene data show CDR1 as KGHSH and CDR2 as LQKENI. CDR3 nucleotide sequence: TGTGCCAGCTCACCACGAGGGTTGGATGAGCAGTTCTTC. Protein sequence: CASSPRGLDEQFF.

The chain uses TRBV9 and TRBJ2-7; the match to TRBD1 covers 8 bases. The CDR3 contains 14 residues. In germline, CDR1 is SGDLS, CDR2 YYNGEE. J lost 3 bases, V lost 4 bases, and 6 bases had no gene match. The CDR3 reads CASSPGTGNYEQYF. Written as DNA, the CDR3 is TGTGCCAGCAGCCCAGGGACAGGAAACTACGAGCAGTACTTC.

CDR3 sequence: CASSLEERYGTQYF. The CDR3 bases are TGTGCCAGCAGCTTAGAAGAACGGTACGGGACCCAGTACTTC. The genes are TRBV11-2 and TRBJ2-5; D gene uncertain. The CDR3 consists of 14 residues. Trimming removed 0 bases at V and 7 bases at J, with 12 bases between. CDR1 is SGHAT, CDR2 FQNNGV, per germline.

The chain has TRBV6-1 and TRBJ2-4, with a tentative D call TRBD2 (5 bases). V was clipped by 3 bases and J by 10 bases, with 16 bases between them. The CDR3 has 14 amino acids. In germline, CDR1 is MNHNS, CDR2 SASEGT. The CDR3 protein is CASSEDFRRMIQYF. The CDR3, as DNA: TGTGCCAGCAGTGAGGACTTTAGAAGGATGATTCAGTACTTC.

The chain links TRBV30 to TRBJ1-5, with TRBD1 identical over 9 bases. V shed 2 bases and J 0 bases; nucleotides not matched to a gene: 5. There are 16 residues in the CDR3. Germline V gives CDR1 GTSNPN, CDR2 SVGIG (reference sequence). In DNA form, the CDR3 reads TGTGCCTGGAGTCCAGGACAGGGGCATAGCAATCAGCCCCAGCATTTT. It is translated as CAWSPGQGHSNQPQHF.

CDR3 nucleotide sequence: TGCAGCGTTTACAGCCGCGATGAGCAGTTCTTC. Its protein is CSVYSRDEQFF. V is TRBV29-1 and J is TRBJ2-1; no reliable D call. The V gene lost 5 bases and the J gene lost 8 bases, with 10 bases spanning the gap. Germline values: CDR1 SQVTM, CDR2 ANQGSEA. This CDR3 region has 11 residues.

The chain carries TRBV20-1 and TRBJ1-1, with D unclear. CDR1 is DFQATT, CDR2 SNEGSKA, per germline (reference sequence). Between the trimmed V and J ends, which lost 6 bases and 0 bases, there was a span of 5 bases. The CDR3 covers 11 residues. This CDR3 is CSAYLNTEAFF. CDR3 in DNA: TGCAGTGCCTACCTGAACACTGAAGCTTTCTTT.

This clone turned up a few times. J is TRBJ1-1 and V is TRBV7-6; weak D call: TRBD1 (5 bases). In germline, CDR1 is SGHVS, CDR2 FNYEAQ. V was shortened by 0 bases and J by 1 base, with 12 bases between the two germline ends. CDR3 length: 16 amino acids. In DNA form, the CDR3 reads TGTGCCAGCAGCTTAGCGGGGGGAAGGGGGAACACTGAAGCTTTCTTT. As protein: CASSLAGGRGNTEAFF.

Here the CDR3 reads CASNPGTGNYGYTF. CDR3 nucleotides: TGTGCCAGCAATCCTGGGACAGGGAACTATGGCTACACCTTC. This chain links TRBV5-4 with TRBJ1-2; 9 nucleotides align to TRBD1. V shed 6 bases, J shed 2 bases, and the junction held 5 bases outside the gene matches. Germline-derived CDR1 and CDR2 are SGHNT and YYREEE (reference sequence). The CDR3 is 14 residues long.